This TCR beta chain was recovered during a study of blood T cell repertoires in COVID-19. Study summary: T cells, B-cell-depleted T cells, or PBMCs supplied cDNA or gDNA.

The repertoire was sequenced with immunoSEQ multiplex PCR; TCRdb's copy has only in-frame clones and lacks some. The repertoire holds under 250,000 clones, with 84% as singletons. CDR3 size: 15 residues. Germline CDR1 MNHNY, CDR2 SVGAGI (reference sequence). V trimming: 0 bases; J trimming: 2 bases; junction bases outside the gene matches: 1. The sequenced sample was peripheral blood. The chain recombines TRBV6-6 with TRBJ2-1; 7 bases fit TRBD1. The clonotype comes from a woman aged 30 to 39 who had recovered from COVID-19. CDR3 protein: CASSYSRGPYNEQFF. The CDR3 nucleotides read TGTGCCAGCAGTTACTCAAGGGGGCCCTACAATGAGCAGTTCTTC.